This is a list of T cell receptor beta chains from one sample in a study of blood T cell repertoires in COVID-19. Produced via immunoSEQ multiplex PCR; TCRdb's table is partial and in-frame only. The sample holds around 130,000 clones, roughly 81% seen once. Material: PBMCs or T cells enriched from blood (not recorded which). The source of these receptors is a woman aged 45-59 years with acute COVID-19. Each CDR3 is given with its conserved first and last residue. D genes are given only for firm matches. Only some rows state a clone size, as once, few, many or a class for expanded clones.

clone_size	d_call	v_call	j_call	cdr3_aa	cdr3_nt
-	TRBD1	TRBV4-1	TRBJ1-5	CASSLNDRVSSGPQHF	TGCGCCAGCAGCCTGAACGACAGGGTTAGTTCCGGACCCCAGCATTTT
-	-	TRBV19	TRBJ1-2	CASSRGHYGYTF	TGTGCCAGTAGCCGAGGTCACTATGGCTACACCTTC
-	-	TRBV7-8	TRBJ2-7	CASAYEYEQYF	TGTGCCAGCGCCTACGAGTACGAGCAGTACTTC
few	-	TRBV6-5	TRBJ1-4	CASSYSSGGGEEKLFF	TGTGCCAGCAGTTACTCGAGTGGGGGAGGGGAAGAAAAACTGTTTTTT
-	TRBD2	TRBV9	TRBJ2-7	CASSVGEIAGSYEQYF	TGTGCCAGCAGCGTAGGTGAGATAGCGGGAAGCTACGAGCAGTACTTC
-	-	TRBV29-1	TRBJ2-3	CSVDRGSASTDTQYF	TGCAGCGTTGACAGGGGTAGCGCTAGCACAGATACGCAGTATTTT
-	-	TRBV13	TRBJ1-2	CASSLTGNYGYTF	TGTGCCAGCAGCTTAACAGGGAACTATGGCTACACCTTC
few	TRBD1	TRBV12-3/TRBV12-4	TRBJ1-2	CASGQGVGYGYTF	TGTGCCAGCGGGCAGGGGGTAGGCTATGGCTACACCTTC
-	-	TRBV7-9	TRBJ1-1	CASNGQGTEAFF	TGTGCCAGCAATGGGCAGGGCACTGAAGCTTTCTTT
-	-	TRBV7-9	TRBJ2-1	CASSIVDEQFF	TGTGCCAGCAGCATTGTCGATGAGCAGTTCTTC
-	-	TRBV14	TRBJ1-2	CASSQDVRASGGAAYTF	TGTGCCAGCAGCCAAGATGTAAGGGCCAGCGGGGGTGCAGCCTACACCTTC
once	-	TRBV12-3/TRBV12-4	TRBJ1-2	CASSSTSGSGYTF	TGTGCCAGCAGTTCCACGTCGGGAAGCGGCTACACCTTC
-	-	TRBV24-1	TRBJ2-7	CATSDGGPRDEQYF	TGTGCCACCAGTGACGGGGGACCGCGAGACGAGCAGTACTTC
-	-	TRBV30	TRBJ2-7	CAWGKGGGGDEQYF	TGTGCCTGGGGTAAGGGAGGAGGGGGCGACGAGCAGTACTTC
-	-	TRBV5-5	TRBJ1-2	CASSLAGVRGYTF	TGTGCCAGCAGCTTGGCGGGGGTTCGGGGCTACACCTTC
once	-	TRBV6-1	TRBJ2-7	CASSEAGRRGEQYF	TGTGCCAGCAGTGAAGCGGGCAGGAGGGGCGAGCAGTACTTC
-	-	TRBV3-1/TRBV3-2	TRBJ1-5	CASSPGLNQPQHF	TGTGCCAGCAGCCCGGGACTCAATCAGCCCCAGCATTTT
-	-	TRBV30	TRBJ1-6	CAWKDSQNSPLHF	TGTGCCTGGAAGGACAGTCAGAATTCACCCCTCCACTTT
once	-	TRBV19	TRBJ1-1	CASSPAGANTEAFF	TGTGCCAGTAGCCCCGCGGGGGCGAACACTGAAGCTTTCTTT
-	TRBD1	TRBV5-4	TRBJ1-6	CASSLGLRTGSNSPLHF	TGTGCCAGCAGCTTGGGGCTCCGGACAGGCAGCAATTCACCCCTCCACTTT
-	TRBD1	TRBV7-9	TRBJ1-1	CASSQRQGNTEAFF	TGTGCCAGCAGCCAGAGACAGGGGAACACTGAAGCTTTCTTT
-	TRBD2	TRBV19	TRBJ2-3	CASSMGLAGRTDTQYF	TGTGCCAGTAGTATGGGACTAGCGGGGCGCACAGATACGCAGTATTTT
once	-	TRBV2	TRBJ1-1	CASSLTSGVGTEAFF	TGTGCCAGCAGTTTGACCTCAGGGGTGGGGACTGAAGCTTTCTTT
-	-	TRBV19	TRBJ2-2	CASTSQSVGGELFF	TGTGCCAGTACCTCACAGTCCGTGGGCGGGGAGCTGTTTTTT
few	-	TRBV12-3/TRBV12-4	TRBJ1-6	CASSLDSYSSLHF	TGTGCCAGCAGTTTGGACTCGTATTCGTCCCTCCACTTT
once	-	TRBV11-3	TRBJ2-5	CASRGGGKETQYF	TGTGCCAGCAGAGGGGGCGGGAAAGAGACCCAGTACTTC
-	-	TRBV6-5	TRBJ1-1	CASRFRTEAFF	TGTGCCAGCAGGTTCCGCACTGAAGCTTTCTTT
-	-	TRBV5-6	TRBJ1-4	CASSLLLDSVNEKLFF	TGTGCCAGCAGCTTGCTATTGGACAGCGTTAATGAAAAACTGTTTTTT
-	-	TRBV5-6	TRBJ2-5	CASSAGLEETQYF	TGTGCCAGCAGCGCCGGACTGGAAGAGACCCAGTACTTC
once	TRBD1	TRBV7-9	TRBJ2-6	CASSFSQGTGGTGANVLTF	TGTGCCAGCAGCTTTTCACAAGGGACAGGGGGGACTGGGGCCAACGTCCTGACTTTC
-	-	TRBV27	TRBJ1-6	CASSLSPGGTMYNSPLHF	TGTGCCAGCAGTTTATCCCCGGGGGGAACGATGTATAATTCACCCCTCCACTTT
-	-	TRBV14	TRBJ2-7	CASSPLMGQVYEQYF	TGTGCCAGCAGCCCCCTCATGGGGCAAGTCTACGAGCAGTACTTC
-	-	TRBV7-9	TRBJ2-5	CASSLASGGFETQYF	TGTGCCAGCAGCTTAGCGTCGGGGGGCTTCGAGACCCAGTACTTC
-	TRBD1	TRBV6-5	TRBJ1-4	CASSSPGTVGEKLFF	TGTGCCAGCAGTTCCCCCGGGACAGTGGGTGAAAAACTGTTTTTT
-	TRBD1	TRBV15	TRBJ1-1	CATSSRQGESTEAFF	TGTGCCACCAGCAGTAGACAGGGGGAAAGCACTGAAGCTTTCTTT
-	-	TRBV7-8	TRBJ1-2	CASLPVEDYREYGYTF	TGTGCCAGCCTCCCCGTTGAGGACTACAGAGAATATGGCTACACCTTC
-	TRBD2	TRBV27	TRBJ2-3	CASSSQVAGTSGTTTSTDTQYF	TGTGCCAGCAGTTCCCAAGTCGCCGGGACTAGCGGTACAACGACTAGCACAGATACGCAGTATTTT
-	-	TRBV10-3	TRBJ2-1	CAISGRAGNNEQFF	TGTGCCATTTCCGGCAGGGCGGGAAACAATGAGCAGTTCTTC
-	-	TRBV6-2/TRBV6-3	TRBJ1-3	CASSLSGVGNTIYF	TGTGCCAGCAGCCTTTCAGGGGTTGGAAACACCATATATTTT
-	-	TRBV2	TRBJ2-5	CASSTGTLQETQYF	TGTGCCAGCAGTACCGGGACTCTTCAAGAGACCCAGTACTTC
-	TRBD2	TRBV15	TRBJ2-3	CATSRGTSGRVTDTQYF	TGTGCCACCAGCAGAGGGACTAGCGGGAGGGTAACAGATACGCAGTATTTT
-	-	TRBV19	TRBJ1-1	CASKITDRPFPEAFF	TGTGCCAGTAAAATTACCGACAGGCCCTTCCCTGAAGCTTTCTTT
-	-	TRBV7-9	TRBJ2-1	CASSFRGGSPGEQFF	TGTGCCAGCAGCTTCAGGGGCGGGAGTCCGGGCGAGCAGTTCTTC
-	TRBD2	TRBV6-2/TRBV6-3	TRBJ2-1	CASSETSRSYNEQFF	TGTGCCAGCAGTGAGACTAGCAGGTCTTACAATGAGCAGTTCTTC
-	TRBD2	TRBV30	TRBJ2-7	CAAYLLPGGLRSNEQYF	TGTGCCGCCTACCTCCTTCCGGGGGGATTGAGGTCCAACGAGCAGTACTTC
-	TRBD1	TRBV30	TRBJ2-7	CAWIVHRGLMYEQYF	TGTGCCTGGATCGTACACAGGGGGCTAATGTACGAGCAGTACTTC
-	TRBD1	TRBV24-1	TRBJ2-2	CATSDLHPGGKNTGELFF	TGTGCCACCAGTGATTTGCACCCAGGGGGCAAGAACACCGGGGAGCTGTTTTTT
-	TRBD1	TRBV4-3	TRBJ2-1	CASSQATGGSYNEQFF	TGCGCCAGCAGCCAGGCGACAGGGGGCTCCTACAATGAGCAGTTCTTC
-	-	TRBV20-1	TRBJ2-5	CSASAPVGANQETQYF	TGCAGTGCTAGTGCCCCTGTTGGGGCCAACCAAGAGACCCAGTACTTC
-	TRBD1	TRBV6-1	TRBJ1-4	CASSEWTGDEKLFF	TGTGCCAGCAGTGAGTGGACAGGGGACGAAAAACTGTTTTTT
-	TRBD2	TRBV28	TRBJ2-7	CASSLSGRVAEQYF	TGTGCCAGCAGTTTAAGCGGGAGGGTAGCCGAGCAGTACTTC
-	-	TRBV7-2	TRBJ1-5	CASSTSLDRVGKRNQPQHF	TGTGCCAGCAGCACTAGCCTTGACCGGGTGGGAAAACGCAATCAGCCCCAGCATTTT
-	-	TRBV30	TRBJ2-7	CAWSLRLGHEQYF	TGTGCCTGGAGTCTTAGGCTAGGTCACGAGCAGTACTTC
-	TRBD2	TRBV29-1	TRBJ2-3	CSVEDAGRGLAGFDTQYF	TGCAGCGTTGAAGATGCCGGGAGGGGACTAGCGGGATTTGATACGCAGTATTTT
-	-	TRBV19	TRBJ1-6	CASSIRQGTSPLHF	TGTGCCAGTAGTATCCGGCAAGGGACATCACCCCTCCACTTT
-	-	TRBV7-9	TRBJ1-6	CASSVGGSYSPLHF	TGTGCCAGCAGCGTGGGGGGGTCCTACTCACCCCTCCACTTT
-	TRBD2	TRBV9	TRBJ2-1	CASSPNPTSASYNEQFF	TGTGCCAGCAGCCCCAACCCCACTAGCGCGTCTTACAATGAGCAGTTCTTC
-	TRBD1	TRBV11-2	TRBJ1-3	CASSTDRDSGNTIYF	TGTGCCAGCAGCACAGACAGGGACTCTGGAAACACCATATATTTT